Listed below are T cell receptor beta chains from one sample, sequenced in a study of blood T cell repertoires in COVID-19. Clones were sequenced by immunoSEQ multiplex PCR, and TCRdb holds only the in-frame ones, with some missing. The table lists 60,000 or so clones, roughly 70% of them singletons, with 51% in the top ten. The sample comprised PBMCs or T cells enriched from blood (not recorded which). The receptors were sampled from a woman aged 60-75 years who had been exposed to COVID-19. Each CDR3 is given with its conserved first and last residue. The order of the fields is D gene, clone size, J gene, V gene, CDR3 length, CDR3 protein, CDR3 DNA. D genes are given only for firm matches. A clone size is listed for some rows: how often the clone was seen (once, few, many), or a class if it is expanded.

D: .
size: .
J: TRBJ1-1
V: TRBV15
length: 13
CDR3: CATSSADYTEAFF
DNA: TGTGCCACCAGCAGCGCGGACTACACTGAAGCTTTCTTT

D: TRBD2
size: .
J: TRBJ2-2
V: TRBV24-1
length: 18
CDR3: CATSDPVLAGGRSGELFF
DNA: TGTGCCACCAGTGACCCCGTTCTAGCGGGGGGAAGGTCCGGGGAGCTGTTTTTT

D: TRBD2
size: few
J: TRBJ2-7
V: TRBV9
length: 15
CDR3: CASTRGAGSAYEQYF
DNA: TGTGCCAGCACTCGAGGAGCGGGGTCTGCCTACGAGCAGTACTTC

D: TRBD2
size: .
J: TRBJ2-3
V: TRBV28
length: 17
CDR3: CASSSLPGAGGTDTQYF
DNA: TGTGCCAGCAGTTCCCTCCCGGGGGCGGGAGGGACAGATACGCAGTATTTT

D: .
size: .
J: TRBJ2-4
V: TRBV30
length: 14
CDR3: CAWNQQEAKNIQYF
DNA: TGTGCCTGGAACCAGCAGGAAGCCAAAAACATTCAGTACTTC

D: .
size: .
J: TRBJ2-2
V: TRBV19
length: 14
CDR3: CASRLSWSTGELFF
DNA: TGTGCCAGTAGGTTAAGTTGGAGCACCGGGGAGCTGTTTTTT

D: .
size: .
J: TRBJ1-6
V: TRBV4-3
length: 15
CDR3: CASSQEAQPNSPLHF
DNA: TGCGCCAGCAGCCAAGAGGCACAGCCGAATTCACCCCTCCACTTT

D: .
size: .
J: TRBJ1-2
V: TRBV5-1
length: 13
CDR3: CASSLDGNYGYTF
DNA: TGCGCCAGCAGCCTAGACGGAAACTATGGCTACACCTTC

D: .
size: .
J: TRBJ2-7
V: TRBV4-3
length: 14
CDR3: CASSQVVRANEQYF
DNA: TGCGCCAGCAGCCAAGTGGTCAGGGCCAACGAGCAGTACTTC

D: TRBD2
size: .
J: TRBJ2-3
V: TRBV9
length: 14
CDR3: CASSILAQTDTQYF
DNA: TGTGCCAGCAGCATACTAGCGCAGACAGATACGCAGTATTTT

D: TRBD2
size: .
J: TRBJ2-3
V: TRBV9
length: 14
CDR3: CASSASGRTDTQYF
DNA: TGTGCCAGCAGCGCTAGCGGTCGCACAGATACGCAGTATTTT

D: TRBD1
size: .
J: TRBJ1-4
V: TRBV6-5
length: 14
CDR3: CASRDRGEREKLFF
DNA: TGTGCCAGCAGGGACAGGGGAGAGCGCGAAAAACTGTTTTTT

D: .
size: .
J: TRBJ2-1
V: TRBV7-9
length: 17
CDR3: CASSTLRPGLSYNEQFF
DNA: TGTGCCAGCAGCACCCTCCGCCCGGGACTTTCTTACAATGAGCAGTTCTTC

D: TRBD1
size: .
J: TRBJ1-2
V: TRBV18
length: 14
CDR3: CASSPPGQANGYTF
DNA: TGTGCCAGCTCACCTCCAGGACAGGCGAATGGCTACACCTTC

D: .
size: .
J: TRBJ2-7
V: TRBV5-1
length: 14
CDR3: CASSLVGSSYEQYF
DNA: TGCGCCAGCAGCTTGGTTGGCAGCTCCTACGAGCAGTACTTC

D: .
size: .
J: TRBJ1-2
V: TRBV28
length: 12
CDR3: CASSGENYGYTF
DNA: TGTGCCAGCAGTGGAGAAAACTATGGCTACACCTTC

D: .
size: .
J: TRBJ2-7
V: TRBV28
length: 14
CDR3: CASRWAGPSYEQYF
DNA: TGTGCCAGCAGGTGGGCGGGGCCTTCCTACGAGCAGTACTTC

D: TRBD1
size: once
J: TRBJ2-7
V: TRBV14
length: 14
CDR3: CASSQWTGSYEQYF
DNA: TGTGCCAGCAGCCAGTGGACAGGCTCCTACGAGCAGTACTTC

D: .
size: .
J: TRBJ1-2
V: TRBV4-1
length: 14
CDR3: CASSQDGLNYGYTF
DNA: TGCGCCAGCAGCCAAGATGGTCTAAACTATGGCTACACCTTC

D: .
size: .
J: TRBJ2-3
V: TRBV15
length: 15
CDR3: CATSEGQVGADTQYF
DNA: TGTGCCACCAGCGAGGGACAAGTAGGCGCAGATACGCAGTATTTT

D: TRBD1
size: .
J: TRBJ1-2
V: TRBV5-4
length: 15
CDR3: CASTRTGERFYGYTF
DNA: TGTGCCAGCACCCGGACAGGGGAGAGGTTCTATGGCTACACCTTC

D: .
size: .
J: TRBJ1-4
V: TRBV30
length: 14
CDR3: CAWSRTELNEKLFF
DNA: TGTGCCTGGAGTCGGACAGAACTGAATGAAAAACTGTTTTTT

D: .
size: .
J: TRBJ1-1
V: TRBV5-1
length: 13
CDR3: CASSLQINTEAFF
DNA: TGCGCCAGCAGCTTGCAGATAAACACTGAAGCTTTCTTT

D: .
size: .
J: TRBJ2-1
V: TRBV3-1/TRBV3-2
length: 16
CDR3: CASSHNTRITTNEQFF
DNA: TGTGCCAGCAGCCACAATACTAGGATCACGACAAATGAGCAGTTCTTC

D: TRBD1
size: .
J: TRBJ1-5
V: TRBV6-2/TRBV6-3
length: 15
CDR3: CASSSWTGVFQPQHF
DNA: TGTGCCAGCAGCTCCTGGACAGGGGTGTTCCAGCCCCAGCATTTT

D: .
size: .
J: TRBJ2-7
V: TRBV30
length: 14
CDR3: CAWSVGQVAYEQYF
DNA: TGTGCCTGGAGTGTGGGGCAGGTCGCCTACGAGCAGTACTTC

D: .
size: .
J: TRBJ2-1
V: TRBV9
length: 15
CDR3: CASSGGGVLINEQFF
DNA: TGTGCCAGCAGCGGGGGCGGGGTATTGATCAATGAGCAGTTCTTC

D: TRBD2
size: .
J: TRBJ2-1
V: TRBV6-4
length: 16
CDR3: CASSLHSGRARDEQFF
DNA: TGTGCCAGCAGTTTACATAGCGGGAGGGCACGGGATGAGCAGTTCTTC

D: TRBD1
size: once
J: TRBJ1-2
V: TRBV28
length: 16
CDR3: CASSSGGTGQNYGYTF
DNA: TGTGCCAGCAGCTCTGGCGGAACGGGACAGAACTATGGCTACACCTTC

D: .
size: few
J: TRBJ1-2
V: TRBV4-3
length: 15
CDR3: CASSHTDSPVHGYTF
DNA: TGCGCCAGCAGCCATACCGACAGTCCCGTTCATGGCTACACCTTC

D: .
size: once
J: TRBJ1-6
V: TRBV4-3
length: 15
CDR3: CASSQVEGLGSPLHF
DNA: TGCGCCAGCAGCCAAGTGGAGGGTTTAGGCTCACCCCTCCACTTT

D: TRBD1
size: .
J: TRBJ1-1
V: TRBV18
length: 14
CDR3: CASSPPRGRTEAFF
DNA: TGTGCCAGCTCACCACCCAGGGGGCGCACTGAAGCTTTCTTT

D: .
size: .
J: TRBJ2-5
V: TRBV11-2
length: 13
CDR3: CASSLNLVETQYF
DNA: TGTGCCAGCAGCTTAAACTTAGTGGAGACCCAGTACTTC